This section outlines one T cell receptor (beta chain) sequence together with its context. The antigen is not known. This table comes from immunoSEQ multiplex PCR, and its TCRdb copy is limited to in-frame clones, with some not included. Here the sample spans under 95,000 clones, roughly 81% being singletons. These data come from a study of OX40 agonist ivuxolimab in advanced cancers. For the study at large: The group had a mean age of roughly 56 years, ranged from roughly 20 to 79, and was approximately 81% male.

Study-level points and caveats: Clonal expansion from baseline to week 6 occurred in both CD4+ and CD8+ T cells.

This TCR derives from an adult with an advanced solid tumor such as melanoma, head and neck, liver or kidney cancer. Sequencing used CD4+ or CD8+ T cells sorted from blood, obtained in a trial of the OX40 agonist ivuxolimab.

CDR3 nucleotides: TGTGCCAGCAGCTCCGAGCGGGGCGGGGGCACAGATACGCAGTATTTT. Its translation is CASSSERGGGTDTQYF. V and J are TRBV7-2 and TRBJ2-3, with 7 bases fitting TRBD2. V was clipped by 4 bases and J by 1 base; unmatched bases: 8. The length of the CDR3 is 16 residues. In germline, CDR1 is SGHTA, CDR2 FQGNSA.